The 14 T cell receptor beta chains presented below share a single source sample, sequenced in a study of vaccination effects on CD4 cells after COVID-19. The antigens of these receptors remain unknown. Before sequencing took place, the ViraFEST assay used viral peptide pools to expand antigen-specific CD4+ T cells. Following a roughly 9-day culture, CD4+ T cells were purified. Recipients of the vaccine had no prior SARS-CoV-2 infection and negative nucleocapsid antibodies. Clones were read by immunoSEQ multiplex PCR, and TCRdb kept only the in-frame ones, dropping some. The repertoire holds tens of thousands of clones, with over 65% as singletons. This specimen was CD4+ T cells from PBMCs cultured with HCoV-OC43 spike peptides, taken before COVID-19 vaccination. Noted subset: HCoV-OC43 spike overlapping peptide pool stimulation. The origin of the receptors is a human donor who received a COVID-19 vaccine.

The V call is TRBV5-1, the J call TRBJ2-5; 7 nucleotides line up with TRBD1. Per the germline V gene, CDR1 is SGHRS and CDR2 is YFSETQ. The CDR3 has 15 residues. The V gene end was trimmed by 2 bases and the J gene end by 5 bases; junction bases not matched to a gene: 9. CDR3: CASSLLDRADETQYF. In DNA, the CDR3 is TGCGCCAGCAGCTTATTAGACAGGGCAGACGAGACCCAGTACTTC. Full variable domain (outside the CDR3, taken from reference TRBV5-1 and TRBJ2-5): KAGVTQTPRYLIKTRGQQVTLSCSPISGHRSVSWYQQTPGQGLQFLFEYFSETQRNKGNFPGRFSGRQFSNSRSEMNVSTLELGDSALYLCASSLLDRADETQYFGPGTRLLVL.

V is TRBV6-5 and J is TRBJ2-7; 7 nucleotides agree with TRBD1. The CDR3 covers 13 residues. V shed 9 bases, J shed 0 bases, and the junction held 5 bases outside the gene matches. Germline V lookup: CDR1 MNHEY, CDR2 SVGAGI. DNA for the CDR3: TGTGCCAGTAGGACAGGCGTCTCCTACGAGCAGTACGTC. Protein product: CASRTGVSYEQYV.

CDR3 sequence reads: CASSLEGFEGETQYF. For the CDR3, the DNA is TGTGCCAGCAGCTTGGAAGGATTTGAGGGAGAGACCCAGTACTTC. This rearrangement joins TRBV5-6 to TRBJ2-5; TRBD2 might be the D (5 bases). Germline V lookup: CDR1 SGHDT, CDR2 YYEEEE. Trimming cost V 0 bases and J 4 bases, with 13 bases left between them. The CDR3 extends over 15 amino acids.

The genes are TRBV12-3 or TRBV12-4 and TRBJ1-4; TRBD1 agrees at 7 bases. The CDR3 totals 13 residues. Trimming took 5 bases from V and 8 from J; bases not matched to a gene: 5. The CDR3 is CASSSRDSEKLFF. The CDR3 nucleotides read TGTGCCAGCAGTAGCCGGGACAGCGAAAAACTGTTTTTT.

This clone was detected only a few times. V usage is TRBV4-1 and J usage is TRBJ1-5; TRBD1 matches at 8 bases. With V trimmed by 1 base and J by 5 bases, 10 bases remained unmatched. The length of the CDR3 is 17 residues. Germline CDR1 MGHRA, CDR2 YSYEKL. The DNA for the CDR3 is TGCGCCAGCAGCCAAGGGGAGTGGGAGACAGGGGATCAGCCCCAGCATTTT. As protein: CASSQGEWETGDQPQHF.

CDR3 loop: CASSLGGARDFTDTQYF. In nucleotides, the CDR3 is TGTGCCAGCAGCTTAGGGGGGGCGCGGGACTTCACAGATACGCAGTATTTT. The chain combines TRBV11-3 with TRBJ2-3; D possibly uses TRBD1 or TRBD2 (6 bases each). Trimming removed 1 base at V and 2 bases at J, with 16 bases between. The CDR3 covers 17 residues. Germline V gene data show CDR1 as SGHNT and CDR2 as YENEEA. Full variable domain (rest looked up from reference TRBV11-3 and TRBJ2-3): EAGVVQSPRYKIIEKKQPVAFWCNPISGHNTLYWYLQNLGQGPELLIRYENEEAVDDSQLPKDRFSAERLKGVDSTLKIQPAELGDSAVYLCASSLGGARDFTDTQYFGPGTRLTVL.

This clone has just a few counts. Here the CDR3 DNA reads TGCAGCGTTGAAGGTAGCGGCGGCTACACCTTC. It yields the protein CSVEGSGGYTF. This chain uses TRBV29-1 with TRBJ1-2, with no clear D. From germline, CDR1 is SQVTM and CDR2 ANQGSEA. The CDR3 consists of 11 residues. The V end was cut by 1 base, the J end by 8 bases, with 8 bases between.

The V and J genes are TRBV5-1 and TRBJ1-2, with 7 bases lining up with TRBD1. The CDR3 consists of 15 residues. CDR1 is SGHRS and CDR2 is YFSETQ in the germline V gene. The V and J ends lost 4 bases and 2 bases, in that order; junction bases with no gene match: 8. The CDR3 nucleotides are TGCGCCAGCAGCAGGTCCGGGACAGAAAACTATGGCTACACCTTC. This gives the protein CASSRSGTENYGYTF. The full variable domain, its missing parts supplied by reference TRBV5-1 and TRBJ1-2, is KAGVTQTPRYLIKTRGQQVTLSCSPISGHRSVSWYQQTPGQGLQFLFEYFSETQRNKGNFPGRFSGRQFSNSRSEMNVSTLELGDSALYLCASSRSGTENYGYTFGSGTRLTVV.

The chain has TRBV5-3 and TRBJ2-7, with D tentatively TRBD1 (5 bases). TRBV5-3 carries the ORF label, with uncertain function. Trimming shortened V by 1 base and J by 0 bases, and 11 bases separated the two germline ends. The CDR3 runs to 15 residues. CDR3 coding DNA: TGTGCCAGAAGCTTGCCGAAGGGGCTCTCCTACGAGCAGTACGTC. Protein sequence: CARSLPKGLSYEQYV.

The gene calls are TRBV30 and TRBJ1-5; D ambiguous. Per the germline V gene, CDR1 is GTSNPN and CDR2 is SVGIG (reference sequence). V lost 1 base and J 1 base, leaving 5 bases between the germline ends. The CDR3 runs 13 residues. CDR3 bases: TGTGCCTGGAGTGGGTCGAGCAATCAGCCCCAGCATTTT. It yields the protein CAWSGSSNQPQHF.

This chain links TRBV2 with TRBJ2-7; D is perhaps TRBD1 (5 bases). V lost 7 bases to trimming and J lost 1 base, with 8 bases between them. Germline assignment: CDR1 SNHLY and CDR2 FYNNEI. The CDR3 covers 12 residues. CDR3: CASKGFSYEQYV. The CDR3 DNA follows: TGTGCCAGCAAGGGGTTTTCCTACGAGCAGTACGTC.

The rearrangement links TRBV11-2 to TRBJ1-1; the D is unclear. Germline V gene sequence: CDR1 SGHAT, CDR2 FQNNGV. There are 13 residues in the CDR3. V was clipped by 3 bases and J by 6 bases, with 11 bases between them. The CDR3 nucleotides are TGTGCCAGCAGCTTCCTAGGGAGAGCTGAAGCTTTCTTT. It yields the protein CASSFLGRAEAFF.

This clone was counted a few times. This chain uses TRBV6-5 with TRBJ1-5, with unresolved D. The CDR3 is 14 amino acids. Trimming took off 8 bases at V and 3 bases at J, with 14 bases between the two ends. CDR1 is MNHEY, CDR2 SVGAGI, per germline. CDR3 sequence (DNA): TGTGCCAGCGCGCGGACCCCCGTCAATCAGCCCCAGCATTTT. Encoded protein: CASARTPVNQPQHF.

The CDR3 DNA follows: TGTGCCAGCAGCTTGGCCGGCAGGGGGAGGGTCAATCAGCCCCAGCATTTT. Its protein product is CASSLAGRGRVNQPQHF. This chain links TRBV5-6 with TRBJ1-5; 7 nucleotides match TRBD1. The CDR3 consists of 17 residues. J lost 3 bases, V lost 0 bases, and 9 bases had no gene match. The germline V gene has CDR1 SGHDT and CDR2 YYEEEE.